Sequencing of this TCR beta chain was carried out in a study of ipilimumab plus nivolumab after autologous stem cell transplantation. Study context: Patients received a median of roughly five ipilimumab and about 8 nivolumab doses.

Starting 14 to 28 days after autologous transplant, ipilimumab 1 mg/kg was given. Study results and caveats: Per the authors, repertoire, Treg and microbiota data justify further study.

Germline CDR1 is SGDLS and CDR2 is YYNGEE. V shed 0 bases, J shed 2 bases, and the junction held 13 bases outside the gene matches. This CDR3 contains 19 residues. This clone was found once. The antigen remains undetermined. Some clones are missing from TCRdb's copy, which holds only in-frame ones; the method was immunoSEQ multiplex PCR. The profile shows 43,000 or so clones, roughly 90% of them singletons. The sample consisted of PBMCs, taken in a trial of ipilimumab plus nivolumab as post-transplant consolidation. The V gene is TRBV9, the J gene TRBJ2-1; 8 bases align to TRBD2. This sequence was found in a male donor with multiple myeloma. CDR3 bases: TGTGCCAGCAGCGTAGACTCCTTGCTAGCGGGTGCCACCTACAATGAGCAGTTCTTC. Translation: CASSVDSLLAGATYNEQFF.